Included here is one T cell receptor (beta chain) sequence, with context. Its target is unknown. This specimen belongs to a study of T cells in Graves' hyperthyroidism and ophthalmopathy. General observations from the study: Progression to ophthalmopathy was predicted a median of roughly 6.6 months early.

RNA transcripts yielded amplified TCR beta CDR3 regions. A set of HTBI primers served as the primers for a first-round RT-PCR of the TCR CDR3. In TCRdb, the multiplex PCR reads were re-called with MiXCR into one record per CDR3 protein. The sample has about 600,000 distinct CDR3 sequences, about a sixth seen once. Ophthalmopathy cases scored 3 or more on the Clinical Activity Score and 4 or more on NOSPECS grade, with duration below 3 months. Exclusions: uncontrolled infection, other autoimmune disease, pregnancy, lactation. What was sequenced was blood. This TCR was recovered from a woman aged 40 to 49 with Graves' ophthalmopathy.

The CDR3 DNA follows: TGTGCCAGTAAGACAGGGGGCGCGACGAACACTGAAGCTTTCTTT. Amino acid sequence: CASKTGGATNTEAFF. J is TRBJ1-1 and V is TRBV19; 10 positions match TRBD1. The CDR3 runs 15 residues. Germline assignment: CDR1 LNHDA and CDR2 SQIVND (reference sequence). V dropped 7 bases and J dropped 1; count of bases not matched to a gene: 6.